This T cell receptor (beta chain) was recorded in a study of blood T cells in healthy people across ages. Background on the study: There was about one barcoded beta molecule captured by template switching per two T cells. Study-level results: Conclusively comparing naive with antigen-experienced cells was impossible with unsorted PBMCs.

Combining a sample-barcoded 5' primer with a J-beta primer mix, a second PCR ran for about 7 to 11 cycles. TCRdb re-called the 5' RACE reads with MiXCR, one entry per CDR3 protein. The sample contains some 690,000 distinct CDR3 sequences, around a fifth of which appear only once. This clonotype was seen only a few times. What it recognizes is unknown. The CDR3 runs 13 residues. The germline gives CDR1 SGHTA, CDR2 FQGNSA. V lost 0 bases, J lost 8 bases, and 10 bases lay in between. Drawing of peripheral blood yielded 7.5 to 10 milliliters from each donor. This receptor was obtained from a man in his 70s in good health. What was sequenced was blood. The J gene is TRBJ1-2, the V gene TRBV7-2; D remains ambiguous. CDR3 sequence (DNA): TGTGCCAGCAGCTTAGCCCCCGATATGGGCTACACCTTC. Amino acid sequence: CASSLAPDMGYTF. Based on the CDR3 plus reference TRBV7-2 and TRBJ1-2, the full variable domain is GAGVSQSPSNKVTEKGKDVELRCDPISGHTALYWYRQSLGQGLEFLIYFQGNSAPDKSGLPSDRFSAERTGGSVSTLTIQRTQQEDSAVYLCASSLAPDMGYTFGSGTRLTVV.